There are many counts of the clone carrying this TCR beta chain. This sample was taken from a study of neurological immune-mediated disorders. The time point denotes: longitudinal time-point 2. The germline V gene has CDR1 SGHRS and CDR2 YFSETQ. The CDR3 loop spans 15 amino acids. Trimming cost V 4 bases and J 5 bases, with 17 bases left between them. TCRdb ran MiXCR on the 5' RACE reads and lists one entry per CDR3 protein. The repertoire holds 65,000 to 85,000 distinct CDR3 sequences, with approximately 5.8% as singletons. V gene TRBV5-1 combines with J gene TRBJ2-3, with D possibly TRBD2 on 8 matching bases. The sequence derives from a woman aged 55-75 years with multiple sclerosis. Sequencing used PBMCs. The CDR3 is CASSPGGTVRDTQYF. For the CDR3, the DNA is TGCGCCAGCAGCCCGGGAGGGACAGTTAGAGATACGCAGTATTTT.